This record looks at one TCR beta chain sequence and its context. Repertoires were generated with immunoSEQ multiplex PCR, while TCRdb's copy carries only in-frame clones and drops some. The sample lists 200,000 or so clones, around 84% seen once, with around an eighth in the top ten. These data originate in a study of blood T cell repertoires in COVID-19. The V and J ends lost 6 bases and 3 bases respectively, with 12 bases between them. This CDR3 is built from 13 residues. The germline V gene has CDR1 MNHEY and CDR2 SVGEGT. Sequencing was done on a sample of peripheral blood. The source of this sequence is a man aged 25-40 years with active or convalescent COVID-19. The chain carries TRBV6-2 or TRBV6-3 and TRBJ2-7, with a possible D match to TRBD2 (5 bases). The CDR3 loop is CASSLTNNYEQYF. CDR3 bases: TGTGCCAGCAGCCTGACTAATAACTACGAGCAGTACTTC.